This T cell receptor (beta chain) was retrieved from a study of shared T cell receptors in the human thymus. Generated by immunoSEQ multiplex PCR, the TCRdb table keeps only in-frame clones and is missing some. The sample has about 660,000 clones; more than 75% are singletons. This clone was observed once. CDR1 is MDHEN and CDR2 is SYDVKM in the germline V gene. CDR3 length: 12 amino acids. This same sample was also taken into another study, of human thymus T cells. As reported in that work: All donors were healthy Finnish infants who were undergoing corrective surgery to treat congenital heart defects. Thymus tissue was removed during corrective cardiac surgery. Thymic TCR repertoires of unrelated people reportedly overlapped highly.

Sequencing was carried out using thymocytes. J is TRBJ1-1 and V is TRBV28, with D possibly matching TRBD1 (5 bases). This clonotype originated in a boy younger than two with a congenital heart defect. The CDR3 DNA reads TGTCGGAGGGGCCCGCCGGGGACTGAAGCTTTCTTT. This encodes CRRGPPGTEAFF.